Each of the 14 T cell receptor beta chains below was sequenced from the same sample in a study of spatial heterogeneity in lung cancer. Notes on the study in general: Intratumoral expanded alpha and beta TCR counts were found to track tumor mutation counts.

Using its own MiXCR run on the 5' RACE reads, TCRdb lists one record per CDR3 protein. This sample yields about 5,900 distinct CDR3 sequences, of which about 15% are seen a single time; roughly a tenth belongs to the top ten. The sample's time point: sample taken at primary tumor resection. These receptors' targets are unknown. This sample comprised lung tumor tissue, obtained at surgery. The receptors were gathered from a male donor with early-stage non-small cell lung cancer.

This clonotype is classed as medium-sized. This beta chain is a stray read from a library made for alpha chains; its abundance is not meaningful. The gene calls are TRBV20-1 and TRBJ2-5; the D gene is possibly TRBD2 (6 bases). The CDR3 is 13 residues long. Germline CDR1 DFQATT, CDR2 SNEGSKA (reference sequence). The CDR3 nucleotides are TGCAGCGTGGGGACTCGTCGGCAAGAGACCCAGTACTTC. It specifies CSVGTRRQETQYF.

By sample share, this clonotype is medium-sized. The size of this beta chain means little, since it is a stray read in a library made for alpha chains. The V and J genes are TRBV5-1 and TRBJ2-5; TRBD2 matches at 7 bases. CDR1 and CDR2 (germline): SGHRS, YFSETQ. This CDR3 is 16 amino acids long. Losses at the gene ends were 4 bases for V and 1 base for J; bases not matched to a gene: 10. The CDR3 bases are TGCGCCAGCAGCCGGACGGGGGGAGAGGGCCAAGAGACCCAGTACTTC. This gives the protein CASSRTGGEGQETQYF.

Sample share makes this clonotype medium-sized. This beta chain is an off-target read within a library intended for alpha chains, so its frequency means little. This rearrangement joins TRBV6-6 to TRBJ2-2; 11 positions match TRBD1. Unmatched junction bases numbered 8, after V lost 6 bases and J lost 8 bases. The germline V gene encodes CDR1 MNHNY and CDR2 SVGAGI (reference sequence). The CDR3 extends over 15 amino acids. The CDR3, as DNA: TGTGCCAGCAGCCAAGGACAGGGGGCTTTTGGGGAGCTGTTTTTT. Protein product: CASSQGQGAFGELFF.

As for this clonotype: The library was designed around alpha chains, so this beta chain is a stray read whose abundance carries little weight. V is TRBV29-1 and J is TRBJ2-7; TRBD1 aligns across 9 bases. This CDR3 region has 13 residues. Germline CDR1 reads SQVTM; CDR2 reads ANQGSEA. With 4 bases clipped from V and 4 bases from J, the junction kept 5 bases outside the gene matches. Here the CDR3 DNA reads TGCAGCGTTGCGGAGACAGGGGGTTACGAGCAGTACTTC. Translating it yields CSVAETGGYEQYF.

This clonotype is termed medium-sized. A library made for alpha chains picked up this beta chain off target, so its size means little. V gene TRBV9 combines with J gene TRBJ2-5, with D unresolved. Germline CDR1 and CDR2: SGDLS and YYNGEE. V was trimmed by 0 bases and J by 5 bases, leaving 11 bases between them. CDR3 length: 14 residues. The CDR3 sequence: CASSVGAAGETQYF. The CDR3 region has the DNA TGTGCCAGCAGCGTAGGGGCGGCCGGGGAGACCCAGTACTTC.

This clonotype is judged medium-sized (0.01 to 0.1%). The library was designed around alpha chains, so this beta chain is a stray read whose abundance carries little weight. The CDR3 sequence is CASTVQEAEQFF. Written as DNA, the CDR3 is TGTGCCAGCACCGTTCAGGAGGCTGAGCAGTTCTTC. V is TRBV12-3 or TRBV12-4 and J is TRBJ2-1; the D gene is possibly TRBD2 (5 bases). The length of the CDR3 is 12 residues. V lost 7 bases to trimming and J lost 9 bases, with 13 bases between them.

This clonotype is medium-sized (0.01 to 0.1%) by share. Little can be read into the size of this beta chain, an off-target read in a library designed for alpha chains. The genes are TRBV7-2 and TRBJ1-2; weak D call: TRBD1 (6 bases). Germline lookup yields CDR1 SGHTA and CDR2 FQGNSA. The CDR3 runs 15 residues. Trimming removed 4 bases at V and 4 bases at J, with 16 bases between. The CDR3 sequence is CASSSHQGRGYGYTF. CDR3 DNA: TGTGCCAGCAGCTCCCACCAGGGGAGAGGCTATGGCTACACCTTC.

This clonotype was detected many times. Because the library targeted alpha chains, this beta chain is an off-target read whose size means little. The CDR3 region is CSARDGGYKNIQYF. The CDR3 region has the DNA TGCAGTGCTAGAGATGGGGGGTACAAAAACATTCAGTACTTC. The V call is TRBV20-1, the J call TRBJ2-4; a possible D gene is TRBD2 (6 bases). The CDR3 is 14 residues long. Germline V CDR1 and CDR2: DFQATT, SNEGSKA (reference sequence). The ends were cut back, 0 bases at V and 3 bases at J, with 9 bases in the middle.

Of note for this clonotype: A read error is possible here, since a much larger clone lies one base away. With the library built for alpha chains, this beta chain is off target and its frequency is not meaningful. The chain joins TRBV27 to TRBJ2-7; 12 positions agree with TRBD2. Germline CDR1 MNHEY, CDR2 SMNVEV (reference sequence). The junction had 12 bases not matched to a gene; V was cut back by 6 bases and J by 6 bases. The CDR3 consists of 16 residues. The CDR3 reads CASSLFGLAGRREQYF. As DNA, the CDR3 is TGTGCCAGCAGCCTATTTGGACTAGCGGGAAGGCGCGAGCAGTACTTC.

In this sample, this clonotype turned up a few times. This beta chain is an off-target read within a library intended for alpha chains, so its frequency means little. The rearrangement joins TRBV4-3 to TRBJ1-1, with 7 bases aligning to TRBD1. The CDR3 is 14 residues long. Germline CDR1 and CDR2: LGHNA and YSLEER. The junction had 7 bases not matched to a gene; V was cut back by 3 bases and J by 6 bases. This CDR3 reads CASSQETGWAEAFF. CDR3 DNA sequence: TGCGCCAGCAGCCAGGAGACAGGGTGGGCTGAAGCTTTCTTT.

By share, this clonotype ranks as medium-sized. The library was built for alpha chains, so this beta chain is an off-target read and its size means little. The chain recombines TRBV5-4 with TRBJ2-2, with D uncertain. Trimming took 3 bases from V and 1 from J, leaving 7 bases between them. The CDR3 is made up of 14 amino acids. Germline V gives CDR1 SGHNT, CDR2 YYREEE (reference sequence). CDR3 amino acids: CASSSAENTGELFF. The CDR3 DNA reads as TGTGCCAGCAGCTCGGCGGAGAACACCGGGGAGCTGTTTTTT.

Relative to its sample, this clonotype is medium-sized. A read error may account for a junction end that differs from germline. Because this beta chain is a stray read in a library intended to capture alpha chains, its abundance should not be given much weight. This rearrangement joins TRBV7-7 to TRBJ1-1; the match to TRBD1 covers 12 bases. This CDR3 comprises 18 residues. Germline assignment: CDR1 SSHAT and CDR2 FNYEAQ (reference sequence). The CDR3 here is CASSLGTGGREWDTEAFF. As DNA, the CDR3 is TGTGCTAGCAGCTTGGGGACAGGGGGCCGGGAGTGGGACACTGAAGCTTTCTTT.

Sample share makes this clonotype medium-sized. A library prepared for alpha chains yielded this beta chain as an off-target read; its size is of little meaning. The chain carries TRBV5-1 and TRBJ2-5, with a possible D match to TRBD1 (5 bases). V lost 2 bases and J 5 bases, leaving 13 bases between the germline ends. The CDR3 has 14 amino acids. The germline V gene has CDR1 SGHRS and CDR2 YFSETQ. The CDR3 sequence: CASSFGAVHETQYF. CDR3 nucleotide sequence: TGCGCCAGCAGCTTTGGGGCGGTCCATGAGACCCAGTACTTC.

This clonotype is classed as medium-sized. This beta chain represents an off-target read in a library built for alpha chains; its size is of limited meaning. The chain has TRBV6-1 and TRBJ1-2, with D possibly TRBD1 on 6 matching bases. The V gene's germline CDR1 is MNHNS and CDR2 SASEGT. The CDR3 runs 14 residues. The V end lost 2 bases, the J end lost 3 bases, and 10 bases lay between the germline ends. The CDR3 nucleotides are TGTGCCAGCAGTGAATTGGACAGATACTATGGCTACACCTTC. Translation gives CASSELDRYYGYTF.